The text below deals with one T cell receptor beta chain. Its antigen is not known. All patients were treatment-naive before thyroid surgery. Per the original data handling: The study's classifier, a distant-metastasis tool for papillary thyroid cancer, was built using CDR3 differences across clinicopathological groups. TCRdb re-clonotyped the PCR reads through MiXCR. None of the V and J calls come from the authors' own analysis; TCRdb made them. This table holds over 20,000 clones, roughly 27% found once. V shed 1 base and J 5 bases; nucleotides not matched to a gene: 5. The CDR3 sequence is 15 residues long. Germline V gene lookup returns CDR1 MGHRA and CDR2 YSYEKL. This sample is drawn from a study of metastatic and nonmetastatic thyroid tumors. Overall study results and limits: Significantly higher TCR beta diversity was reportedly seen in malignant thyroid tumors than benign nodules, in blood and tumor.

The chain couples TRBV4-1 to TRBJ1-2, with 9 bases matching TRBD1. Sequenced: tumor tissue. The clonotype originates from a male donor with papillary thyroid cancer or a benign thyroid nodule (not recorded which). Some clones in this sample may be carry-over from other donors' samples. CDR3: CASSQGTGGEYGYTF. The CDR3 nucleotides are TGCGCCAGCAGCCAAGGAACAGGGGGCGAGTATGGCTACACCTTC.